These T cell receptor beta chains were read from a single sample in a study of blood T cell repertoires in COVID-19. Only in-frame clones appear in the TCRdb table, and some are missing; sequencing was by immunoSEQ multiplex PCR. This table has 260,000 or so clones, roughly four fifths appearing once. Sequencing used peripheral blood. The receptors originated from a woman in her 70s with acute or convalescent COVID-19. Both conserved end residues are part of each CDR3. The D gene is left open where the match is weak. The size entry is marked missing in some rows and otherwise reads once, few, many or a size class.

j_gene | v_gene | d_gene | abundance | CDR3nt | CDR3aa
TRBJ2-6 | TRBV6-4 | TRBD1 | - | TGTGCCAGCAGTGACCAGGGGGCAATGGGGGCCAACGTCCTGACTTTC | CASSDQGAMGANVLTF
TRBJ1-2 | TRBV30 | TRBD1 | - | TGTGCCTGGAGTTCCCGAATTAGAGGGACAGGGTTTCATGGCTACACCTTC | CAWSSRIRGTGFHGYTF
TRBJ1-6 | TRBV21-1 | - | - | TGTGCCAGCAGCAACGGGCCTGACAGCTATAATTCACCCCTCCACTTT | CASSNGPDSYNSPLHF
TRBJ1-2 | TRBV19 | TRBD1 | - | TGTGCCAGTACCCGGACAGGGCATGGCTACACCTTC | CASTRTGHGYTF
TRBJ1-6 | TRBV4-2 | - | - | TGTGCCAGCAGCCAAGACGGGGTGAGCTCCTATAATTCACCCCTCCACTTT | CASSQDGVSSYNSPLHF
TRBJ2-7 | TRBV7-2 | - | - | TGTGCCAGCAGCCGAGCCTACGAGCAGTACTTC | CASSRAYEQYF
TRBJ1-4 | TRBV29-1 | - | few | TGCAGCGCAGGGGATGCTAATGAAAAACTGTTTTTT | CSAGDANEKLFF
TRBJ1-2 | TRBV28 | TRBD1 | - | TGTGCCAGCAGAAAGCCGGGACAGGGAGGAGGTGGCTACACCTTC | CASRKPGQGGGGYTF
TRBJ2-1 | TRBV10-3 | TRBD2 | - | TGTGCCATCAGTGAGGGACTAGCGGGGGGGCAGAATGAGCAGTTCTTC | CAISEGLAGGQNEQFF
TRBJ2-1 | TRBV24-1 | - | - | TGTGCCACCAGTGATCCCAGACTAAACAATGAGCAGTTCTTC | CATSDPRLNNEQFF
TRBJ1-2 | TRBV6-6 | - | once | TGTGCCAGCAGTTACGGACTCGGTGGGGATGGCTACACCTTC | CASSYGLGGDGYTF
TRBJ2-7 | TRBV4-1 | TRBD1 | - | TGCGCCAGCAGCCGCGGGACAGGTGCCTTGGAGCAGTACTTC | CASSRGTGALEQYF
TRBJ1-4 | TRBV7-2 | - | - | TGTGCCAGCAGCTTAGCGTCGGGTAATGAAAAACTGTTTTTT | CASSLASGNEKLFF
TRBJ2-6 | TRBV30 | - | - | TGTGCCTGGAGTAGAATGTCCTGGCTCTCTGGGGCCAACGTCCTGACTTTC | CAWSRMSWLSGANVLTF
TRBJ2-7 | TRBV12-3/TRBV12-4 | - | - | TGTGCCAGCACTTACAGGGCGATAAACGAACAGTACTTC | CASTYRAINEQYF
TRBJ1-6 | TRBV5-1 | - | few | TGCGCCAGCAGCTTGGCCAATACAGGGACGGGGTCACCCCTCCACTTT | CASSLANTGTGSPLHF
TRBJ2-7 | TRBV6-2/TRBV6-3 | - | - | TGTGCCAGCAGTTACTCTGGCGGGACCTACGAGCAGTACTTC | CASSYSGGTYEQYF
TRBJ1-1 | TRBV10-3 | - | - | TGTGCCACCGGACGGGAATACACTGAAGCTTTCTTT | CATGREYTEAFF
TRBJ2-3 | TRBV28 | TRBD2 | - | TGTGCCAGCAGTTACGCTAGCGGCACCACAGATACGCAGTATTTT | CASSYASGTTDTQYF
TRBJ2-7 | TRBV3-1/TRBV3-2 | TRBD1 | - | TGTGCCAGCAGCCAAGTGCCAAACAGGGGGCGGAACCCCTACGAGCAGTACTTC | CASSQVPNRGRNPYEQYF
TRBJ2-3 | TRBV24-1 | TRBD1 | - | TGTGCCACCAGTGATTCTACAGGGGTTTTTCCGGACACAGATACGCAGTATTTT | CATSDSTGVFPDTDTQYF
TRBJ1-5 | TRBV10-3 | TRBD1 | few | TGTGCCATCAGTGACCGGGACAGCTATCAGCCCCAGCATTTT | CAISDRDSYQPQHF
TRBJ2-2 | TRBV19 | TRBD2 | - | TGTGCCAGTAGTATAGAGGGGACTAGAGGGTACGGGGAGCTGTTTTTT | CASSIEGTRGYGELFF
TRBJ1-2 | TRBV12-5 | - | - | TGTGCTAGTGCCCCGGACACTCCCTATGGCTACACCTTC | CASAPDTPYGYTF
TRBJ1-5 | TRBV28 | - | - | TGTGCCAGCTATGGGGGGAGTAAGAATCAGCCCCAGCATTTT | CASYGGSKNQPQHF
TRBJ1-5 | TRBV6-5 | - | - | TGTGCCAGCAGTTATACAGGGAATCAGCCCCAGCATTTT | CASSYTGNQPQHF
TRBJ2-5 | TRBV4-2 | TRBD2 | - | TGTGCCAGCAGCCAAGAAACGGGGGGGCGAGAGACCCAGTACTTC | CASSQETGGRETQYF
TRBJ2-2 | TRBV5-1 | - | - | TGCGCCAGCAGCTTGGAGGGGACTTACACCGGGGAGCTGTTTTTT | CASSLEGTYTGELFF
TRBJ2-7 | TRBV10-3 | - | - | TGTGCCATCAGTGATCGACAGACCTCCTACGAGCAGTACTTC | CAISDRQTSYEQYF
TRBJ1-5 | TRBV6-6 | - | - | TGTGCCAGCAGTCATCAGGGAACCCCCCAGCATTTT | CASSHQGTPQHF
TRBJ1-1 | TRBV7-9 | - | - | TGTGCCAGCATCCACCAGAGCGGGACACCGAACACTGAAGCTTTCTTT | CASIHQSGTPNTEAFF
TRBJ1-1 | TRBV30 | - | - | TGTGCCTGGAGCGATGACAGGAGAGGAGCTTTCTTT | CAWSDDRRGAFF
TRBJ1-1 | TRBV19 | TRBD1 | - | TGTGCCAGCCTAAGATCCGGGACAGGGAAGTGGTTGGACACTGAAGCTTTCTTT | CASLRSGTGKWLDTEAFF
TRBJ2-5 | TRBV2 | - | once | TGTGCCAGCAGGAGACAGCAAGAGACCCAGTACTTC | CASRRQQETQYF
TRBJ2-7 | TRBV2 | - | - | TGTGCCAGCAGTGACGCCTACGAGCAGTACTTC | CASSDAYEQYF
TRBJ1-2 | TRBV6-5 | - | once | TGTGCCAGCAGAATACAGTGGCAGCACACCTTC | CASRIQWQHTF
TRBJ1-2 | TRBV5-6 | - | - | TGTGCCAGCAGTTTCTCGGGGGCTAACTATGGCTACACCTTC | CASSFSGANYGYTF
TRBJ1-4 | TRBV4-2 | - | once | TGTGCCAGCAGCCAAGAAAGGACCAGGGCGGGGGAAAAACTGTTTTTT | CASSQERTRAGEKLFF
TRBJ2-7 | TRBV7-2 | TRBD1 | - | TGTGCCAGCGGTCGGGGGACAGGATCCTACGAGCAGTACTTC | CASGRGTGSYEQYF
TRBJ1-2 | TRBV10-3 | - | - | TGTGCCATCAGTGTTCTCGGACTGAACTATGGCTACACCTTC | CAISVLGLNYGYTF
TRBJ1-3 | TRBV4-1 | TRBD1 | - | TGCGCCAGCAGCCATACAGGGGACACCATATATTTT | CASSHTGDTIYF
TRBJ1-2 | TRBV13 | TRBD1 | - | TGTGCCAGCAGCCGGACAGGGGTCGGGGGCTACACCTTC | CASSRTGVGGYTF
TRBJ1-5 | TRBV5-1 | TRBD1 | - | TGCGCCAGCAGCTTGGGGGCAGGGGGCAGTAATCAGCCCCAGCATTTT | CASSLGAGGSNQPQHF
TRBJ2-1 | TRBV28 | - | once | TGTGCCAGCCTGGGGGGGCTCTCCTACAATGAGCAGTTCTTC | CASLGGLSYNEQFF
TRBJ1-1 | TRBV6-2/TRBV6-3 | - | - | TGTGCCAGCAGTTACTCGGCGCTAGACAGAAACACTGAAGCTTTCTTT | CASSYSALDRNTEAFF
TRBJ2-7 | TRBV7-9 | - | few | TGTGCCAGCAGCCCCCAGTCCCCTAGCGAGCAGTACTTC | CASSPQSPSEQYF
TRBJ1-1 | TRBV3-1/TRBV3-2 | - | - | TGTGCCAGCAGCCAATGGGGGGGCTCAAACACTGAAGCTTTCTTT | CASSQWGGSNTEAFF
TRBJ1-4 | TRBV5-5 | TRBD1 | - | TGTGCCAGCAGCTTTCCCGGGACAGGGGTAGAAAAACTGTTTTTT | CASSFPGTGVEKLFF